What follows is one TCR beta chain and its context. Its specificity is not known. The PCR ran on 60 Vbeta and 13 Jbeta primers. Clones were sequenced by immunoSEQ multiplex PCR, and TCRdb holds only the in-frame ones, with some missing. The data hold approximately 130,000 clones, with 75% to 90% observed a single time. The sample belongs to a study of cytomegalovirus exposure and HLA in healthy donors. Overall study context: Sequencing of some 190 million T cells in an earlier analysis found around 120 million unique TCR beta sequences. Study-wide results and limits: Roughly even sequencing depth across donors was the assumption behind the presence/absence analyses.

This CDR3 is 14 amino acids long. Per germline, CDR1 MNHEY and CDR2 SMNVEV (reference sequence). J was trimmed by 3 bases and V by 3 bases; bases with no gene match: 2. What was sequenced was PBMCs. The sequence was obtained from a woman aged 40 to 50 in good health and CMV-seropositive. This sequence joins TRBV27 and TRBJ1-1, with 9 bases fitting TRBD1. CDR3 sequence (DNA): TGTGCCAGCAGTTTGGGGGACAGGGACACTGAAGCTTTCTTT. This sequence encodes CASSLGDRDTEAFF.